These 25 T cell receptor beta chains were all obtained from the same sample, sequenced in a study of CD8 T cells in Susac syndrome. Reverse transcription of roughly 0.5 to 1 ug RNA was carried out with random hexamers. One entry per CDR3 protein, called by TCRdb with MiXCR from the immunoSEQ multiplex PCR reads. The data contain 150,000 to 200,000 distinct CDR3 sequences, around 94% of them seen just once; the ten biggest clones take up 0.11% to 0.15%. The sample taken for sequencing was CD4+ T cells from PBMCs. The receptors derive from a human donor in good health.

CDR3 bases: TGCAGTGCTAGAGATTTGACGCACAATGAGCAGTTCTTC. As protein: CSARDLTHNEQFF. V usage is TRBV20-1 and J usage is TRBJ2-1; the D is unclear. The CDR3 loop spans 13 amino acids. Germline V lookup: CDR1 DFQATT, CDR2 SNEGSKA (reference sequence). The V end lost 0 bases, the J end lost 5 bases, and 8 bases lay between the germline ends.

J is TRBJ2-3 and V is TRBV29-1, with D perhaps being TRBD1 or TRBD2 (6 bases each). The CDR3 extends over 15 amino acids. Germline loops: CDR1 SQVTM, CDR2 ANQGSEA. The germline V and J ends were trimmed by 3 bases and 4 bases, with 17 bases remaining between them. CDR3 loop: CSVDRGLGGADTQYF. The CDR3 DNA is TGCAGCGTTGATCGGGGGCTCGGGGGAGCAGATACGCAGTATTTT.

V is TRBV29-1 and J is TRBJ2-5; no firm D call. Trimming shortened V by 4 bases and J by 1 base, and 13 bases separated the two germline ends. The CDR3 is 14 amino acids. Germline CDR1 reads SQVTM; CDR2 reads ANQGSEA. CDR3 in DNA: TGCAGCGTTGCTAACTCTGGCCTCCAAGAGACCCAGTACTTC. Encoded protein: CSVANSGLQETQYF.

The chain carries TRBV2 and TRBJ2-5, with TRBD1 identical over 7 bases. After removal of 3 bases from V and 6 bases from J, the junction contained 1 base not matched to a gene. The CDR3 is 12 residues long. Per the germline V gene, CDR1 is SNHLY and CDR2 is FYNNEI. The CDR3 loop reads CASSDRGKTQYF. DNA of the CDR3: TGTGCCAGCAGTGACAGGGGGAAGACCCAGTACTTC.

This chain connects TRBV7-9 to TRBJ1-1, with D unclear. This CDR3 is 12 amino acids long. Trimming shortened V by 1 base and J by 6 bases, and 6 bases separated the two germline ends. The V gene's germline CDR1 is SEHNR and CDR2 FQNEAQ (reference sequence). The CDR3 DNA is TGTGCCAGCAGCTTAGTTTCGTCTGAAGCTTTCTTT. It translates to CASSLVSSEAFF.

The chain combines TRBV7-2 with TRBJ1-2, with D maybe TRBD1 (5 bases). V lost 0 bases and J lost 5, with 10 bases in between. The CDR3 runs 14 residues. Germline CDR1 SGHTA, CDR2 FQGNSA. CDR3 in amino acids: CASSLARGEYGYTF. The CDR3 nucleotides are TGTGCCAGCAGCTTAGCGCGGGGGGAGTATGGCTACACCTTC.

The chain is built from TRBV19 and TRBJ1-1, with 8 bases matching TRBD1. Germline CDR1 and CDR2: LNHDA and SQIVND (reference sequence). The CDR3 is 16 amino acids. V was pared by 2 bases and J by 5 bases, with 10 bases of the junction left unmatched. The CDR3 region is CASSIPPGGWRTEAFF. The CDR3 DNA reads as TGTGCCAGTAGTATACCCCCAGGGGGCTGGAGAACTGAAGCTTTCTTT.

The chain employs TRBV18 and TRBJ1-2, with D possibly TRBD1 on 5 matching bases. The germline gives CDR1 KGHSH, CDR2 LQKENI. The CDR3 is made up of 14 amino acids. The V end was cut by 3 bases, the J end by 4 bases, with 12 bases between. The CDR3 DNA reads as TGTGCCAGCTCACCTCCAGGGAAACGCTATGGCTACACCTTC. Encoded protein: CASSPPGKRYGYTF.

The DNA of the CDR3 is TGTGCCTGGAGCCCGGGACAGGGGTTTTACGAGCAGTACTTC. Translating it yields CAWSPGQGFYEQYF. The chain combines TRBV30 with TRBJ2-7, with 10 bases that match TRBD1. Germline CDR1 reads GTSNPN; CDR2 reads SVGIG (reference sequence). Losses at the gene ends were 3 bases for V and 4 bases for J; bases not matched to a gene: 6. The CDR3 is 14 amino acids. The full variable domain, rest sourced from reference TRBV30 and TRBJ2-7, is SQTIHQWPATLVQPVGSPLSLECTVEGTSNPNLYWYRQAAGRGLQLLFYSVGIGQISSEVPQNLSASRPQDRQFILSSKKLLLSDSGFYLCAWSPGQGFYEQYFGPGTRLTVT.

The J gene is TRBJ2-7, the V gene TRBV6-5, with 11 bases fitting TRBD1. The CDR3 is made up of 14 amino acids. The V gene end was trimmed by 8 bases and the J gene end by 5 bases; junction bases not matched to a gene: 8. Germline V lookup: CDR1 MNHEY, CDR2 SVGAGI. CDR3: CASSRTGGLNEQYF. For the CDR3, the DNA is TGTGCCAGCTCACGGACAGGGGGCCTCAACGAGCAGTACTTC.

This clonotype was seen only once. The chain recombines TRBV30 with TRBJ2-3; D remains unclear. CDR1 and CDR2 from the germline V gene are GTSNPN and SVGIG (reference sequence). This CDR3 comprises 13 residues. The V end lost 0 bases, the J end lost 4 bases, and 8 bases lay between the germline ends. The chain's CDR3 is CAWSVSLPDTQYF. The CDR3 region has the DNA TGTGCCTGGAGTGTATCCCTGCCAGATACGCAGTATTTT.

The rearrangement uses TRBV5-1 and TRBJ2-3; TRBD1 is a possible D gene (6 bases). V was pared by 1 base and J by 9 bases, with 6 bases between. CDR3 length equals 11 residues. The V gene's germline CDR1 is SGHRS and CDR2 YFSETQ. This chain's CDR3 is CASSLQGTQYF. The CDR3 DNA is TGCGCCAGCAGCTTGCAGGGGACGCAGTATTTT.

The chain links TRBV3-1 to TRBJ1-6; 10 nucleotides match TRBD1. V was pared by 3 bases and J by 15 bases, with 5 bases of the junction left unmatched. The length of the CDR3 is 13 residues. Germline CDR1 LGHDT, CDR2 YNNKEL (reference sequence). This chain's CDR3 is CASSQMGTGDLHF. The CDR3, as DNA: TGTGCCAGCAGCCAGATGGGGACAGGGGACCTCCACTTT.

The chain uses TRBV18 and TRBJ2-7; a weak D match, TRBD1 (7 bases). There are 17 residues in the CDR3. V was cut by 6 bases and J by 4 bases, with 25 bases left in between. Germline lookup yields CDR1 KGHSH and CDR2 LQKENI. DNA of the CDR3: TGTGCCAGCTCGCGGGATTACAGGGGTCTTGGGTTATACGAGCAGTACTTC. The encoded protein is CASSRDYRGLGLYEQYF.

The chain couples TRBV5-1 to TRBJ2-1; a weak D match, TRBD1 (5 bases). Trimming shortened V by 4 bases and J by 0 bases, and 11 bases separated the two germline ends. CDR3 length: 15 residues. The germline V gene has CDR1 SGHRS and CDR2 YFSETQ. The CDR3: CASSLEGVSYNEQFF. CDR3 bases: TGCGCCAGCAGCCTAGAAGGGGTCTCCTACAATGAGCAGTTCTTC.

The chain combines TRBV18 with TRBJ1-1; D uncertain. V was cut by 3 bases and J by 0 bases, with 11 bases left in between. The CDR3 sequence is 15 residues long. Germline V gene sequence: CDR1 KGHSH, CDR2 LQKENI. The CDR3 nucleotides read TGTGCCAGCTCACCGTCGCGCGGGCTGAACACTGAAGCTTTCTTT. It is translated as CASSPSRGLNTEAFF. The whole variable domain, filled in from reference TRBV18 and TRBJ1-1, reads NAGVMQNPRHLVRRRGQEARLRCSPMKGHSHVYWYRQLPEEGLKFMVYLQKENIIDESGMPKERFSAEFPKEGPSILRIQQVVRGDSAAYFCASSPSRGLNTEAFFGQGTRLTVV.

V usage is TRBV6-1 and J usage is TRBJ1-5; TRBD1 is a possible D gene (6 bases). The CDR3 runs 16 residues. CDR1 is MNHNS, CDR2 SASEGT, per germline. Trimming stripped 7 bases from V and 1 base from J, with 17 bases between. DNA for the CDR3: TGTGCCAGCAACAGAAGACAGGCGGGGAGCAATCAGCCCCAGCATTTT. Amino acids: CASNRRQAGSNQPQHF.

The chain has TRBV20-1 and TRBJ2-7; the match to TRBD2 covers 7 bases. CDR1 is DFQATT and CDR2 is SNEGSKA in the germline V gene (reference sequence). The CDR3 has 12 amino acids. V lost 7 bases and J lost 2; bases outside the gene matches: 5. For the CDR3, the DNA is TGCAGTGGGGCCGGGGGGACCTACGAGCAGTACTTC. This codes for CSGAGGTYEQYF.

The chain carries TRBV3-1 and TRBJ2-2; D unclear. Germline assignment: CDR1 LGHDT and CDR2 YNNKEL (reference sequence). The V end lost 1 base, the J end lost 4 bases, and 7 bases lay between the germline ends. The CDR3 length is 14 residues. The CDR3 DNA reads as TGTGCCAGCAGCCAAGCTCAGAGCACCGGGGAGCTGTTTTTT. Its protein is CASSQAQSTGELFF. The complete variable domain, with remaining parts taken from reference TRBV3-1 and TRBJ2-2, reads DTAVSQTPKYLVTQMGNDKSIKCEQNLGHDTMYWYKQDSKKFLKIMFSYNNKELIINETVPNRFSPKSPDKAHLNLHINSLELGDSAVYFCASSQAQSTGELFFGEGSRLTVL.

This chain joins TRBV6-2 or TRBV6-3 and TRBJ1-5, with D unclear. The CDR3 runs to 12 residues. CDR1 is MNHEY and CDR2 is SVGEGT in the germline V gene. V was pared by 6 bases and J by 8 bases, with 11 bases between. The CDR3 sequence is CASSPREKPQHF. CDR3 nucleotides: TGTGCCAGCAGCCCCCGCGAGAAGCCCCAGCATTTT.

The chain joins TRBV19 to TRBJ1-5; D unresolved. The CDR3 runs 16 residues. Germline V gene sequence: CDR1 LNHDA, CDR2 SQIVND (reference sequence). With 4 bases removed from V and 4 bases from J, the gap between germline ends came to 17 bases. The CDR3 loop reads CASSTVFSLGNQPQHF. The CDR3 DNA reads as TGTGCCAGTAGTACCGTTTTTTCACTTGGGAATCAGCCCCAGCATTTT.

The J gene is TRBJ2-7, the V gene TRBV29-1; TRBD2 matches at 11 bases. CDR1 is SQVTM and CDR2 is ANQGSEA in the germline V gene. There are 14 residues in the CDR3. V lost 3 bases, J lost 6 bases, and 7 bases stayed unmatched. CDR3 residues: CSVDFSGGAFEQYF. The DNA for the CDR3 is TGCAGCGTTGACTTTAGCGGGGGGGCCTTCGAGCAGTACTTC.

This clonotype has only a few counts. This chain links TRBV11-1 with TRBJ1-3; no clear D. This CDR3 contains 13 residues. Germline V lookup: CDR1 SGHAT, CDR2 FQDESV (reference sequence). The V end was cut by 5 bases, the J end by 0 bases, with 5 bases between. The CDR3: CASSIDSGNTIYF. The CDR3 nucleotides are TGTGCCAGCAGCATTGACTCTGGAAACACCATATATTTT.

The V call is TRBV7-2, the J call TRBJ2-7; D perhaps matches TRBD1 (6 bases). Trimming took 3 bases from V and 3 from J, leaving 12 bases between them. Germline V lookup: CDR1 SGHTA, CDR2 FQGNSA. This CDR3 is 14 amino acids long. The CDR3, as DNA: TGTGCCAGCAGCTTTTCACAGGGTGGCTACGAGCAGTACTTC. Protein product: CASSFSQGGYEQYF. Filled out from reference TRBV7-2 and TRBJ2-7, the complete variable domain reads GAGVSQSPSNKVTEKGKDVELRCDPISGHTALYWYRQSLGQGLEFLIYFQGNSAPDKSGLPSDRFSAERTGGSVSTLTIQRTQQEDSAVYLCASSFSQGGYEQYFGPGTRLTVT.

This sequence joins TRBV20-1 and TRBJ2-1; D unresolved. The CDR3 is made up of 12 amino acids. Deletions cut 3 bases from V and 1 base from J, with 4 bases between. CDR1 and CDR2 (germline): DFQATT, SNEGSKA (reference sequence). CDR3 amino acids: CSASQSYNEQFF. The CDR3 DNA sequence: TGCAGTGCTAGTCAGTCCTACAATGAGCAGTTCTTC.